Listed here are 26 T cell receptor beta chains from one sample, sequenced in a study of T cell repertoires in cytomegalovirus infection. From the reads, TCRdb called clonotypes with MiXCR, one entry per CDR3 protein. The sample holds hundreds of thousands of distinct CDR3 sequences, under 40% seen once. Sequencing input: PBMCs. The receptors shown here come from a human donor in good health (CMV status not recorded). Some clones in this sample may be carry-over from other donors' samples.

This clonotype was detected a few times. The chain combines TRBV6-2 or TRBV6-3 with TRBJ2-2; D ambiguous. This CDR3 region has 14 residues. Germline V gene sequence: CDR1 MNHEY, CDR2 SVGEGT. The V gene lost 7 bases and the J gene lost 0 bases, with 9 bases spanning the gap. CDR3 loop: CASIPDANTGELFF. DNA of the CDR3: TGTGCCAGCATCCCGGACGCGAACACCGGGGAGCTGTTTTTT.

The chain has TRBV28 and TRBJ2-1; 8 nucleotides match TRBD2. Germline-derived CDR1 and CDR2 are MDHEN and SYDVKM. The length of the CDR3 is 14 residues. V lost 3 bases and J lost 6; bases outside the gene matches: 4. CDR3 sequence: CASSFLAGGNEQFF. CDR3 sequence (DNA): TGTGCCAGCAGTTTCCTTGCGGGGGGCAATGAGCAGTTCTTC.

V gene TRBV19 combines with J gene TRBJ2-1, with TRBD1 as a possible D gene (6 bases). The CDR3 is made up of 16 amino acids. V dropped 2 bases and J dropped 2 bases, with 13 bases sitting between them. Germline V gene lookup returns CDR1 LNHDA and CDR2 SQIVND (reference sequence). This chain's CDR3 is CASSISYRAPYNEQFF. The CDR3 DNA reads TGTGCCAGTAGTATATCGTACAGGGCCCCCTACAATGAGCAGTTCTTC.

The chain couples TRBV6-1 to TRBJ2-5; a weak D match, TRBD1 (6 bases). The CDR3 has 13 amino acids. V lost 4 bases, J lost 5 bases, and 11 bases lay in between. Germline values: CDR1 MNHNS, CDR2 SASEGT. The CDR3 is CASSVVRGETQYF. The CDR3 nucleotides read TGTGCCAGCAGTGTGGTAAGGGGGGAGACCCAGTACTTC.

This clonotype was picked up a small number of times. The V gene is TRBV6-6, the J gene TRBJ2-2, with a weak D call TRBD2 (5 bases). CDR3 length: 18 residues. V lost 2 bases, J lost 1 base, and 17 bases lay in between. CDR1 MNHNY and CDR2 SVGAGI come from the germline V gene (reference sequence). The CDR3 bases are TGTGCCAGCAGTTACGACCTAGCTTCGTATATGAACACCGGGGAGCTGTTTTTT. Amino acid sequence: CASSYDLASYMNTGELFF.

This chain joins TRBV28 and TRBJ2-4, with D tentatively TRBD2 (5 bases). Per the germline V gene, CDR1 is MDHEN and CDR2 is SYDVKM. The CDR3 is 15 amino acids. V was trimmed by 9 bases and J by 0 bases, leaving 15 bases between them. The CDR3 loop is CARTKTGKAKNIQYF. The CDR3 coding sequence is TGTGCCAGAACCAAAACCGGGAAAGCCAAAAACATTCAGTACTTC. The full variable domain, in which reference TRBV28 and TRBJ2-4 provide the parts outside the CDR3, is DVKVTQSSRYLVKRTGEKVFLECVQDMDHENMFWYRQDPGLGLRLIYFSYDVKMKEKGDIPEGYSVSREKKERFSLILESASTNQTSMYLCARTKTGKAKNIQYFGAGTRLSVL.

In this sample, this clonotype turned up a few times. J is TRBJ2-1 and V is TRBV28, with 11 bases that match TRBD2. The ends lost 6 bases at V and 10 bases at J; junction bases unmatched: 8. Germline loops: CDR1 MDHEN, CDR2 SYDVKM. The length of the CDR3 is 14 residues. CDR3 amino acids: CASSSGTSGLEQFF. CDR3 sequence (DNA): TGTGCCAGCAGCTCAGGGACTAGCGGACTCGAGCAGTTCTTC. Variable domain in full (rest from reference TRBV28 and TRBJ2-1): DVKVTQSSRYLVKRTGEKVFLECVQDMDHENMFWYRQDPGLGLRLIYFSYDVKMKEKGDIPEGYSVSREKKERFSLILESASTNQTSMYLCASSSGTSGLEQFFGPGTRLTVL.

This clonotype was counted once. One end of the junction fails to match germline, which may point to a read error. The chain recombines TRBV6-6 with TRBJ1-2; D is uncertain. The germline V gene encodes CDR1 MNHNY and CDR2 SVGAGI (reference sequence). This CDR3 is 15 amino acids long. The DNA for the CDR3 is TGTGCCCGCAGTGAACTCGAAACAAAGCTAGATGGCTACCCCTTC. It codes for CARSELETKLDGYPF.

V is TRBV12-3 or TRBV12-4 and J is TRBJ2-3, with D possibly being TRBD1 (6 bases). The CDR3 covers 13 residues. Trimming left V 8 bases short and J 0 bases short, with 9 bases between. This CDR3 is CASGQTSTDTQYF. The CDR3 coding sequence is TGTGCCAGCGGACAGACTAGCACAGATACGCAGTATTTT.

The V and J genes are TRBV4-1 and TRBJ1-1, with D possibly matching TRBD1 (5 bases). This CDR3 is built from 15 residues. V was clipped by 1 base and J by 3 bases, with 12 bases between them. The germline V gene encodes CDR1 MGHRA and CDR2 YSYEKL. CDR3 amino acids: CASSQAGTGDTEAFF. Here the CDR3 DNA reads TGCGCCAGCAGCCAAGCGGGGACTGGGGACACTGAAGCTTTCTTT.

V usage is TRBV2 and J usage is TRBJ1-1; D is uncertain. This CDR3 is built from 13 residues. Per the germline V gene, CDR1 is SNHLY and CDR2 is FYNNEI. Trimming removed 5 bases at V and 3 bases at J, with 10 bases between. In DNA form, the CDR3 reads TGTGCCAGCAGTCCAGTCACCGACACTGAAGCTTTCTTT. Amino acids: CASSPVTDTEAFF. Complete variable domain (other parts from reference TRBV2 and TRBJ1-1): EPEVTQTPSHQVTQMGQEVILRCVPISNHLYFYWYRQILGQKVEFLVSFYNNEISEKSEIFDDQFSVERPDGSNFTLKIRSTKLEDSAMYFCASSPVTDTEAFFGQGTRLTVV.

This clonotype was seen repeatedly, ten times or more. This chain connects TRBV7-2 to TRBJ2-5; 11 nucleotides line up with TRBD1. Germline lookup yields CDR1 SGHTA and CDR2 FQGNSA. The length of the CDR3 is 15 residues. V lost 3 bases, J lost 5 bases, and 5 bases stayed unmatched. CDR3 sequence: CASSFRTGGWETQYF. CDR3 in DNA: TGTGCCAGCAGCTTTAGGACAGGGGGCTGGGAGACCCAGTACTTC.

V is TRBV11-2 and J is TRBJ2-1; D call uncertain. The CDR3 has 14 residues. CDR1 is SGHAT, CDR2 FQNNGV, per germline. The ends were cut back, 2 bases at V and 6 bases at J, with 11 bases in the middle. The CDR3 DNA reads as TGTGCCAGCAGCTTAAATCCGCGGAGCAATGAGCAGTTCTTC. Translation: CASSLNPRSNEQFF.

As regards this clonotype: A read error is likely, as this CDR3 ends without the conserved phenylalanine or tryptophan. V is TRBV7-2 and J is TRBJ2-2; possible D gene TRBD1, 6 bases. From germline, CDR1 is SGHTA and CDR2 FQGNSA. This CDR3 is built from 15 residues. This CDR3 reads CDSSYVTGNTGELFL. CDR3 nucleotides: TGTGACAGCAGCTACGTGACAGGGAACACCGGGGAGCTGTTTTTG.

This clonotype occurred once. CDR3 coding DNA: TGTGCCAGCAGTGTCGGAAGGGACCCCTGTTCTGGCTACACCTTC. Translation gives CASSVGRDPCSGYTF. The chain links TRBV6-1 to TRBJ1-2, with a weak D call TRBD1 (5 bases). V was trimmed by 4 bases and J by 7 bases, leaving 19 bases between them. This CDR3 has 15 residues. Germline CDR1 MNHNS, CDR2 SASEGT.

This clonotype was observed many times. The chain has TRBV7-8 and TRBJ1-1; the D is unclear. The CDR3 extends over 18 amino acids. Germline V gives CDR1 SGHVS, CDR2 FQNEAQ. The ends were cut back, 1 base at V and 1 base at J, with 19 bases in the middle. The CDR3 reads CASSLEGEIGPGNTEAFF. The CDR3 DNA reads TGTGCCAGCAGCTTAGAGGGCGAGATAGGCCCGGGGAACACTGAAGCTTTCTTT.

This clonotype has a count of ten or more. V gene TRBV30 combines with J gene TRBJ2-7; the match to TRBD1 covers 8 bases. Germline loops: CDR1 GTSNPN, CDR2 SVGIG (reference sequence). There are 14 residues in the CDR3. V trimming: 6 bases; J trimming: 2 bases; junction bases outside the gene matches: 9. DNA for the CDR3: TGTGCCTGCACTACAGGGGGGCTAACCTACGAGCAGTACTTC. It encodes CACTTGGLTYEQYF.

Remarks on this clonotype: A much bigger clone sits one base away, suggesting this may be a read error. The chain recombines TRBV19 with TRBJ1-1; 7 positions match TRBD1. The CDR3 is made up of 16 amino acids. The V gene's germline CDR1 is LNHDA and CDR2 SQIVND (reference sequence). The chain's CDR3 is CASSTAYRGGNTEALF. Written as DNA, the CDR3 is TGTGCCAGTAGTACCGCCTACAGGGGCGGGAACACTGAAGCTTTATTT.

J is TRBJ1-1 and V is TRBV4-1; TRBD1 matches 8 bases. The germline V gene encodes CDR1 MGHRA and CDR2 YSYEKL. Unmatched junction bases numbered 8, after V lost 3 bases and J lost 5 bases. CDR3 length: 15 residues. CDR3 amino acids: CASSHPDREVTEAFF. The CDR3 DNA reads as TGCGCCAGCAGCCACCCGGACAGGGAGGTTACTGAAGCTTTCTTT.

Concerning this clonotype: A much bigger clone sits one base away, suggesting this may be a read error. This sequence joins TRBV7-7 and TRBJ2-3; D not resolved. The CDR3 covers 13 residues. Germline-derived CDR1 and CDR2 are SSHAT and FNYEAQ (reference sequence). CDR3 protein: CASSLAVTDTQDF. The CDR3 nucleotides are TGTGCCAGCAGCTTAGCGGTCACAGATACGCAGGATTTT.

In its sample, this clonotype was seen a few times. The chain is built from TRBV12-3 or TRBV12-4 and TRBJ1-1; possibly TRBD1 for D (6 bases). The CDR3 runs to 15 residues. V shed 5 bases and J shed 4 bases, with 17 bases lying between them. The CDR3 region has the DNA TGTGCCAGCAGTCCCCGAGGGGGATGGGCCACTGAAGCTTTCTTT. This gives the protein CASSPRGGWATEAFF.

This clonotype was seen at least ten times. The CDR3 region is CASSLGQGRTEAFF. The CDR3 DNA sequence: TGTGCCAGCAGCTTGGGACAGGGAAGGACTGAAGCTTTCTTT. The rearrangement links TRBV7-9 to TRBJ1-1; 9 bases match TRBD1. V was clipped by 3 bases and J by 5 bases; unmatched bases: 4. Germline CDR1 SEHNR, CDR2 FQNEAQ (reference sequence). The CDR3 loop spans 14 amino acids.

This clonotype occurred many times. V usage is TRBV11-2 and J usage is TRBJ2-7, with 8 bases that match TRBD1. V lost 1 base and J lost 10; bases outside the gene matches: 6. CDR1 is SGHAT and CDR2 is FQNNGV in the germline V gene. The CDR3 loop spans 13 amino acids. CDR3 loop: CASSLGDRRAQYF. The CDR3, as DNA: TGTGCCAGCAGCTTAGGGGACAGGAGAGCCCAGTACTTC. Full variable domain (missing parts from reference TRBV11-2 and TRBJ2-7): EAGVAQSPRYKIIEKRQSVAFWCNPISGHATLYWYQQILGQGPKLLIQFQNNGVVDDSQLPKDRFSAERLKGVDSTLKIQPAKLEDSAVYLCASSLGDRRAQYFGPGTRLTVT.

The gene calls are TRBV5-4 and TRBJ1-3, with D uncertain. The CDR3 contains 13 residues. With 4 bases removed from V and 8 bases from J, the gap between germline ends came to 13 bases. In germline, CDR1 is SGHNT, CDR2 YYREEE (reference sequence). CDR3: CASSPDVAHTIYF. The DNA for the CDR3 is TGTGCCAGCAGCCCCGACGTGGCCCACACCATATATTTT.

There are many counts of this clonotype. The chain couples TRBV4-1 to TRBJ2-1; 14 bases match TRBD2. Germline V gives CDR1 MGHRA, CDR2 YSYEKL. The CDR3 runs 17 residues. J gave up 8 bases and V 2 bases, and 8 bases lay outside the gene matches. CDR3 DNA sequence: TGCGCCAGCAGCCAACGACTAGCGGGGGGGCTGATCGATGAGCAGTTCTTC. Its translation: CASSQRLAGGLIDEQFF.

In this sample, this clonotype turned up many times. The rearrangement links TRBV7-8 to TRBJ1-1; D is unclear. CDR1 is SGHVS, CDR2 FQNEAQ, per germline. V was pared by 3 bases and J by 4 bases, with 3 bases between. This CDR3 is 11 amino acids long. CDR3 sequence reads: CASSFATEAFF. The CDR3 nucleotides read TGTGCCAGCAGCTTTGCCACTGAAGCTTTCTTT.